The 21 T cell receptor beta chains listed next were all sequenced from one sample in a study of shared clonotypes between healthy human individuals. Libraries were prepared by immunoSEQ multiplex PCR; TCRdb keeps only in-frame clonotypes and omits some of them. There are some 2,500,000 clones in the sample; 80% to 95% occur only once, and 0.37% lies in the top ten. The sample taken for sequencing was naive CD4+ T cells from PBMCs. Sample subset: CD45RA+ positively selected. All receptors derive from a man in his late teens or twenties in good health. Some clones in this sample may be carry-over from other donors' samples.

The table lists this clone with a count of one. This chain joins TRBV28 and TRBJ2-3, with D perhaps TRBD1 (6 bases). The V end lost 5 bases, the J end lost 11 bases, and 29 bases lay between the germline ends. The length of the CDR3 is 17 residues. The germline CDR1 and CDR2 sequences are MDHEN and SYDVKM. The CDR3 nucleotides read TGTGCCAGCAGTGAGGAGGTCCCCCTAGGGCTTCGAGGGGGGCAGTATTTT. Its protein is CASSEEVPLGLRGGQYF.

The chain has TRBV28 and TRBJ1-3; no reliable D call. Germline CDR1 reads MDHEN; CDR2 reads SYDVKM. V lost 5 bases to trimming and J lost 5 bases, with 16 bases between them. CDR3 length equals 15 residues. The chain's CDR3 is CASSLLTDSRNTIYF. CDR3 nucleotides: TGTGCCAGCAGTCTCTTAACAGATTCGCGAAACACCATATATTTT.

The chain carries TRBV19 and TRBJ1-5; D unclear. The CDR3 totals 15 residues. Germline CDR1 reads LNHDA; CDR2 reads SQIVND (reference sequence). V lost 7 bases and J 5 bases, leaving 18 bases between the germline ends. CDR3 region: CASTARVTGHQPQHF. The CDR3 DNA sequence: TGTGCCAGTACCGCACGCGTGACCGGGCATCAGCCCCAGCATTTT.

The chain carries TRBV28 and TRBJ1-2, with 12 bases identical to TRBD1. V gave up 5 bases and J gave up 3 bases; unmatched junction bases: 7. The germline gives CDR1 MDHEN, CDR2 SYDVKM. The CDR3 sequence is 16 residues long. CDR3 nucleotides: TGTGCCAGCAGTCTAGGGACAGGGGGCGTATACTATGGCTACACCTTC. Translated, it gives CASSLGTGGVYYGYTF.

This chain uses TRBV10-1 with TRBJ2-5, with 13 nucleotides matching TRBD2. The V gene's germline CDR1 is WNHNN and CDR2 SYGVQD (reference sequence). The ends lost 4 bases at V and 7 bases at J; junction bases unmatched: 3. The CDR3 is 14 residues long. This CDR3 reads CASSATSGRATQYF. For the CDR3, the DNA is TGCGCCAGCAGTGCCACTAGCGGGAGGGCGACCCAGTACTTC.

CDR3: CASSLSRWGTPHQPQHF. CDR3 in DNA: TGTGCCAGCAGTTTATCCCGATGGGGGACCCCCCATCAGCCCCAGCATTTT. The V call is TRBV28, the J call TRBJ1-5, with D possibly matching TRBD1 (5 bases). Germline V CDR1 and CDR2: MDHEN, SYDVKM. This CDR3 region has 17 residues. V gave up 1 base and J gave up 5 bases, with 18 bases separating them.

In this sample, this clone turned up once. The chain couples TRBV7-9 to TRBJ1-2; D call uncertain. CDR3 length equals 15 residues. V lost 6 bases and J 0 bases, leaving 14 bases between the germline ends. Looked up from germline, CDR1 is SEHNR and CDR2 is FQNEAQ (reference sequence). CDR3 amino acids: CASSYGRASNYGYTF. The CDR3, as DNA: TGTGCCAGCAGTTACGGCCGAGCCTCTAACTATGGCTACACCTTC.

The rearrangement joins TRBV2 to TRBJ2-5; TRBD2 matches 9 bases. The V segment lost 5 bases and the J segment 2 bases; nucleotides outside the gene matches: 9. This CDR3 is 16 amino acids long. Germline lookup yields CDR1 SNHLY and CDR2 FYNNEI. CDR3 residues: CASSPGTSSQQETQYF. CDR3 bases: TGTGCCAGCAGTCCGGGGACTAGCAGCCAGCAAGAGACCCAGTACTTC.

In its sample, this clone was seen once. The chain joins TRBV21-1 to TRBJ2-7; the DNA was not compared with TRBD1, the D call given in the table. TRBV21-1 counts as a pseudogene. The CDR3 extends over 16 amino acids. The CDR3 region is CASSSPGTGPLYEQYF. The DNA of the CDR3 is TGTGCCAGCAGCAGCCCCGGGACAGGTCCCCTCTACGAGCAGTACTTC.

The chain carries TRBV14 and TRBJ2-1, with 8 bases fitting TRBD2. Germline V CDR1 and CDR2: SGHDN, FVKESK. The CDR3 extends over 16 amino acids. V was pared by 1 base and J by 8 bases, with 10 bases of the junction left unmatched. CDR3 loop: CASSQAYGRAADEQFF. The CDR3 DNA follows: TGTGCCAGCAGCCAAGCGTACGGGAGGGCCGCCGATGAGCAGTTCTTC.

This rearrangement joins TRBV4-2 to TRBJ2-2; 11 nucleotides match TRBD2. The CDR3 spans 17 residues. V dropped 2 bases and J dropped 6; count of bases not matched to a gene: 8. Germline V lookup: CDR1 LGHNA, CDR2 YNFKEQ. CDR3 coding DNA: TGTGCCAGCAGCCAACAACTAGCGGGAGCTACCGCCGGGGAGCTGTTTTTT. This translates into CASSQQLAGATAGELFF.

This clone was seen only once. This rearrangement joins TRBV10-3 to TRBJ2-5; D remains ambiguous. From germline, CDR1 is ENHRY and CDR2 SYGVKD. The CDR3 loop spans 16 amino acids. Trimming shortened V by 4 bases and J by 4 bases, and 19 bases separated the two germline ends. CDR3 DNA: TGTGCCATCAGTGGAGGATTGGTTGGGTCAGGAGAGACCCAGTACTTC. It is translated as CAISGGLVGSGETQYF.

V usage is TRBV11-3 and J usage is TRBJ1-1; D is undetermined. Trimming pared 4 bases from V and 4 bases from J, leaving 10 bases between. Looked up from germline, CDR1 is SGHNT and CDR2 is YENEEA. This CDR3 contains 13 residues. In DNA, the CDR3 is TGTGCCAGCAGCTCCTGGACGGGCACTGAAGCTTTCTTT. Translated: CASSSWTGTEAFF.

The chain couples TRBV7-3 to TRBJ2-7; 7 bases are shared with TRBD2. CDR1 and CDR2 from the germline V gene are SGHTA and FQGTGA. The CDR3 contains 15 residues. The trim removed 1 base at V and 2 bases at J, leaving 5 bases unmatched. The CDR3 protein is CASSLMSSGPYEQYF. Here the CDR3 DNA reads TGTGCCAGCAGCTTAATGTCTAGCGGACCCTACGAGCAGTACTTC.

The chain combines TRBV5-1 with TRBJ2-1; D is possibly TRBD2 (5 bases). From germline, CDR1 is SGHRS and CDR2 YFSETQ. The CDR3 runs to 15 residues. V was pared by 7 bases and J by 3 bases, with 17 bases between. CDR3 loop: CASGLGSAFYNEQFF. In DNA form, the CDR3 reads TGCGCCAGCGGGTTGGGTAGCGCATTCTACAATGAGCAGTTCTTC.

The chain links TRBV7-2 to TRBJ2-3, with 12 positions matching TRBD2. The germline V gene encodes CDR1 SGHTA and CDR2 FQGNSA. CDR3 length equals 16 residues. V lost 1 base to trimming and J lost 6 bases; unmatched junction nucleotides: 5. CDR3 coding DNA: TGTGCCAGCAGCTTAGTACTAGCGGGAGGCGGGGATACGCAGTATTTT. Translated, it gives CASSLVLAGGGDTQYF.

The V gene is TRBV18, the J gene TRBJ2-7, with 8 bases aligning to TRBD1. V gave up 3 bases and J gave up 9 bases; unmatched junction bases: 13. The CDR3 is 15 amino acids. CDR1 and CDR2 from the germline V gene are KGHSH and LQKENI. The DNA of the CDR3 is TGTGCCAGCTCACCCCCCGGGACAGGCCGCCGAGTGCAGTACTTC. Protein sequence: CASSPPGTGRRVQYF. Together with reference TRBV18 and TRBJ2-7, the CDR3 gives the full variable domain: NAGVMQNPRHLVRRRGQEARLRCSPMKGHSHVYWYRQLPEEGLKFMVYLQKENIIDESGMPKERFSAEFPKEGPSILRIQQVVRGDSAAYFCASSPPGTGRRVQYFGPGTRLTVT.

The chain uses TRBV5-5 and TRBJ1-4; D possibly corresponds to TRBD1 (6 bases). V dropped 4 bases and J dropped 0 bases, with 10 bases sitting between them. Germline assignment: CDR1 SGHKS and CDR2 YYEKEE (reference sequence). The CDR3 consists of 15 residues. CDR3 protein: CASSPDRTTNEKLFF. The CDR3 nucleotides read TGTGCCAGCAGCCCCGACAGGACAACTAATGAAAAACTGTTTTTT.

V usage is TRBV5-6 and J usage is TRBJ2-7, with a weak D call TRBD1 (6 bases). Trimming pared 0 bases from V and 5 bases from J, leaving 9 bases between. CDR1 is SGHDT and CDR2 is YYEEEE in the germline V gene. The CDR3 totals 13 residues. CDR3 nucleotides: TGTGCCAGCAGCTTGGGGTCAGGGGACGAGCAGTACTTC. This sequence encodes CASSLGSGDEQYF.

A few counts support this clone. This chain links TRBV7-7 with TRBJ1-1; D not resolved. This CDR3 comprises 13 residues. Germline V gives CDR1 SSHAT, CDR2 FNYEAQ (reference sequence). V lost 5 bases, J lost 0 bases, and 7 bases lay in between. The CDR3 bases are TGTGCCAGCAGCCCAGCCCTGAACACTGAAGCTTTCTTT. It yields the protein CASSPALNTEAFF.

This rearrangement joins TRBV28 to TRBJ2-1, with 13 bases aligning to TRBD2. Germline CDR1 MDHEN, CDR2 SYDVKM. This CDR3 has 16 amino acids. Germline trimming cut 4 bases from V and 5 bases from J; bases unmatched to any gene: 5. For the CDR3, the DNA is TGTGCCAGCAGTTCTCCGACTAGCGGGAGGAACAATGAGCAGTTCTTC. This gives the protein CASSSPTSGRNNEQFF.